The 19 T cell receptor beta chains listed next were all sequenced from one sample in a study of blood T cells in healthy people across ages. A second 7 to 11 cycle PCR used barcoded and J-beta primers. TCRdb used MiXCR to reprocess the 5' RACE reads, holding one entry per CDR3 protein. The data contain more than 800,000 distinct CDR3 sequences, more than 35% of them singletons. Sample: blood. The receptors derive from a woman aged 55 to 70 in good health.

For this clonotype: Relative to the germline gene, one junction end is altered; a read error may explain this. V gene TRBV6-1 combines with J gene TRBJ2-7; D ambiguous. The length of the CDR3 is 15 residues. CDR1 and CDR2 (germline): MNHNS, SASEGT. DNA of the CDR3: TGTGCCAACAGTGGAAACCCTAATTTTATCTACGAGCAGTACTTC. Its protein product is CANSGNPNFIYEQYF.

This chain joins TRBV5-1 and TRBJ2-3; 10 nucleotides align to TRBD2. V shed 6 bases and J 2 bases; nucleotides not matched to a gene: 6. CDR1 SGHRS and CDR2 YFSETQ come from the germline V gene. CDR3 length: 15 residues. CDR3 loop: CASNELAGYTDTQYF. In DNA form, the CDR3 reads TGCGCCAGCAACGAACTAGCGGGATACACAGATACGCAGTATTTT.

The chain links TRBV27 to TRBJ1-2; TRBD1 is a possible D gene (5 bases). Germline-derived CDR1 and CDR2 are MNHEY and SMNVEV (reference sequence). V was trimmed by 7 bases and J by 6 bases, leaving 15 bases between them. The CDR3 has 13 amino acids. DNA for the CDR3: TGTGCCAGCATGGGGGTCTTGGGGAATGGCTACACCTTC. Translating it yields CASMGVLGNGYTF.

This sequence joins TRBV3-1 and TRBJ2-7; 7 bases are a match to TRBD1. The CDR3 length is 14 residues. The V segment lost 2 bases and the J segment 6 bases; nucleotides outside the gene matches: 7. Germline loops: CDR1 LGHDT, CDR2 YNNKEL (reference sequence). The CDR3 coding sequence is TGTGCCAGCAGCCAATTTACAGGGGTTGGCGAGCAGTACTTC. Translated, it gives CASSQFTGVGEQYF.

The CDR3 sequence is CASGSTRAKTQYF. The CDR3, as DNA: TGTGCCAGCGGATCGACTCGCGCGAAGACCCAGTACTTC. The V and J genes are TRBV27 and TRBJ2-5; no clear D gene. CDR1 and CDR2 from the germline V gene are MNHEY and SMNVEV (reference sequence). V was pared by 8 bases and J by 6 bases, with 16 bases between. This CDR3 comprises 13 residues.

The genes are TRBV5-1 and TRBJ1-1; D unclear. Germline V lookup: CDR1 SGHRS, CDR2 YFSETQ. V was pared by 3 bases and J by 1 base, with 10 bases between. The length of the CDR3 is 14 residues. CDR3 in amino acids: CASSSWTENTEAFF. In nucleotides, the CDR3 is TGCGCCAGCAGCTCCTGGACGGAGAACACTGAAGCTTTCTTT.

The CDR3: CASSFEGGNEKLFF. Here the CDR3 DNA reads TGTGCCAGCAGTTTCGAAGGGGGAAATGAAAAACTGTTTTTT. The chain carries TRBV28 and TRBJ1-4; perhaps TRBD1 as D (6 bases). From germline, CDR1 is MDHEN and CDR2 SYDVKM. The CDR3 length is 14 residues. Between the trimmed V and J ends, which lost 3 bases and 5 bases, there was a span of 10 bases.

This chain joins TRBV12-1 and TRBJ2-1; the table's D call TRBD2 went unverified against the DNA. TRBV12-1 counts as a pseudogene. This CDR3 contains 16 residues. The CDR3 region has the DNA TGTGCCAGCAGCTTACCGACTAGCGGGGCTCACAATGAGCAGTTCTTC. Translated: CASSLPTSGAHNEQFF.

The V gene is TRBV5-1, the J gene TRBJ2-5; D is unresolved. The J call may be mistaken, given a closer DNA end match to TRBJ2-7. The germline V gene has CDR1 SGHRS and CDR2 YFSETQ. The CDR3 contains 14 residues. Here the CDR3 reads CASSLEGQLGEQYF. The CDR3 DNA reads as TGCGCCAGCAGCTTGGAAGGGCAGTTAGGCGAGCAGTACTTC.

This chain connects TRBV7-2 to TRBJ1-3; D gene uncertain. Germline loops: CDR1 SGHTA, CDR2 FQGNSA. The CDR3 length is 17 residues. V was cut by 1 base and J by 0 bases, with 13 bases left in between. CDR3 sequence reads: CASSLVPDPSSGNTIYF. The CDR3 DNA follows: TGTGCCAGCAGCTTAGTTCCTGACCCAAGCTCTGGAAACACCATATATTTT.

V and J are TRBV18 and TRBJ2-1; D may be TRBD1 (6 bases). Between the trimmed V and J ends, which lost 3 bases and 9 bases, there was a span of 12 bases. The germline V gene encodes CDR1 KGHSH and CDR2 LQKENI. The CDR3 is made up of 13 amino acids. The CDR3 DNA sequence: TGTGCCAGCTCACCGACAGGCGTCCCTGAGCAGTTCTTC. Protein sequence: CASSPTGVPEQFF.

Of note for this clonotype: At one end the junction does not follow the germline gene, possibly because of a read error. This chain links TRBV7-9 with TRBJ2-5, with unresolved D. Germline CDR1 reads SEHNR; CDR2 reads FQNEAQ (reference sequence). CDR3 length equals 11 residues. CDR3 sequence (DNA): TGTGCCAGCAGCTTTCAAGAGACCCGGTACTTC. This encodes CASSFQETRYF. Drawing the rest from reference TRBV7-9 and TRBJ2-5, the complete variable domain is DTGVSQNPRHKITKRGQNVTFRCDPISEHNRLYWYRQTLGQGPEFLTYFQNEAQLEKSRLLSDRFSAERPKGSFSTLEIQRTEQGDSAMYLCASSFQETRYFGPGTRLLVL.

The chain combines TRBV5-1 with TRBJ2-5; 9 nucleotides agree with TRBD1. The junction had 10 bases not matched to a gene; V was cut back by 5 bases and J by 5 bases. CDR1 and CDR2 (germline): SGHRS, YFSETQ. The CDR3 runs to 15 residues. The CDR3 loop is CASSWRQGGEETQYF. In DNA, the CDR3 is TGCGCCAGCAGTTGGAGACAGGGGGGAGAGGAGACCCAGTACTTC.

CDR3 loop: CASSLAEGRSYEQYF. In DNA, the CDR3 is TGTGCCAGCAGCTTAGCGGAGGGCAGGTCCTACGAGCAGTACTTC. V gene TRBV7-9 combines with J gene TRBJ2-7, with TRBD2 as a possible D gene (6 bases). CDR3 size: 15 residues. CDR1 SEHNR and CDR2 FQNEAQ come from the germline V gene (reference sequence). Between the trimmed V and J ends, which lost 0 bases and 1 base, there was a span of 10 bases.

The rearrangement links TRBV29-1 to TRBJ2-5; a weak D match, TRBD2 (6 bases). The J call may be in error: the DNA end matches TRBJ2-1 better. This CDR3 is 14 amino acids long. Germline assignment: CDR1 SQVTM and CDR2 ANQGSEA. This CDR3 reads CSAWGDQTQETQFF. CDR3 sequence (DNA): TGCAGCGCCTGGGGGGATCAGACACAAGAGACCCAGTTCTTC.

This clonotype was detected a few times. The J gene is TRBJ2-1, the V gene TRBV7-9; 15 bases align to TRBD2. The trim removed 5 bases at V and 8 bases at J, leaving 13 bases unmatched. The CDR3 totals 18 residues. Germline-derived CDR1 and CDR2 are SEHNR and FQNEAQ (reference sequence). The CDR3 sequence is CASSGRTSGRARYYEQFF. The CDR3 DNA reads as TGTGCCAGCAGCGGAAGGACTAGCGGGAGGGCCAGGTATTATGAGCAGTTCTTC.

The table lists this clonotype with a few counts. CDR3 nucleotides: TGTGCCAGCACCCCGGGTCGCGACTACGAGCAGTACTTC. It specifies CASTPGRDYEQYF. The rearrangement uses TRBV7-2 and TRBJ2-7, with D unclear. The CDR3 runs to 13 residues. Trimming took 7 bases from V and 3 from J, leaving 13 bases between them. Germline V gene lookup returns CDR1 SGHTA and CDR2 FQGNSA.

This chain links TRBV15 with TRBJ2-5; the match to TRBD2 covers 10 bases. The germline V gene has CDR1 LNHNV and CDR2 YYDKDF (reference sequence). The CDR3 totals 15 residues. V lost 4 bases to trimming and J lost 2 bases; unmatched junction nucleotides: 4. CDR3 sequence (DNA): TGTGCCACCAGCATGCTAGCGGGAGCGCAAGAGACCCAGTACTTC. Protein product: CATSMLAGAQETQYF.

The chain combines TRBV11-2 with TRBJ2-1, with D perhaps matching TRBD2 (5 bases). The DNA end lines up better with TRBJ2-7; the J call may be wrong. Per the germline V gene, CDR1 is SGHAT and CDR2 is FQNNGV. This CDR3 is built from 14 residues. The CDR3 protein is CASSLDKRHNEQYF. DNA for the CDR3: TGTGCCAGCAGCTTAGATAAGCGGCACAATGAGCAGTACTTC.